This is a list of T cell receptor beta chains from one sample in a study of CD8 T cells in ankylosing spondylitis. TCRdb passed the 5' RACE reads through MiXCR, listing each CDR3 protein once. The sample includes some 840,000 distinct CDR3 sequences, about 12% seen only once; the top ten take around 0.51%. Specimen: blood, either unsorted or a sorted T cell fraction (not recorded which). Receptors were obtained from a male donor with ankylosing spondylitis. The CDR3 runs from the conserved cysteine through the conserved F or W. The order of the fields is V gene, J gene, clone size, D gene, CDR3 DNA, CDR3 protein. A D gene is named only where the DNA matches it firmly. Size tells how often a clone was seen (once, few, many) or the class of an expanded clone, and some rows leave it out.

TRBV5-1	TRBJ2-7	few	NA	TGCGCCAGCAGCTTGATCAGGGCAGCCTACGAGCAGTACTTC	CASSLIRAAYEQYF
TRBV4-3	TRBJ2-7	many	NA	TGCGCCAGCAGCCAAGACAGGGGAAGTTACGAGCAGTACTTC	CASSQDRGSYEQYF
TRBV9	TRBJ1-1	many	NA	TGTGCCAGCAGCGTAGATTCTACGAACACTGAAGCTTTCTTT	CASSVDSTNTEAFF
TRBV7-9	TRBJ2-2	NA	NA	TGTGCCAGCACGAGACAGACGAACACCGGGGAGCTGTTTTTT	CASTRQTNTGELFF
TRBV5-1	TRBJ2-7	NA	NA	TGCGCCAGCAGCTTGGCCGACGGGTTTCCCCCCCACGAGCAGTACTTC	CASSLADGFPPHEQYF
TRBV5-1	TRBJ2-3	NA	NA	TGCGCCAGCAGCTTACGGGAGAACCCAGATACGCAGTATTTT	CASSLRENPDTQYF
TRBV29-1	TRBJ1-5	many	NA	TGCAGCGTTTTAGTAGGGCTGAATCAGCCCCAGCATTTT	CSVLVGLNQPQHF
TRBV5-1	TRBJ2-2	once	NA	TGCGCCAGTATGCACACCGGGGAGCTGTTTTTT	CASMHTGELFF
TRBV5-1	TRBJ1-1	NA	NA	TGCGCCAGCAGCCCGCAGGCCGCGAACACTGAAGCTTTCTTT	CASSPQAANTEAFF
TRBV12-3/TRBV12-4	TRBJ1-1	few	TRBD1	TGTGCCAGCAGGAATTCAGGGGGCACTGAAGCTTTCTTT	CASRNSGGTEAFF
TRBV10-3	TRBJ2-7	NA	TRBD1	TGTGCCATCACCGGGGACAGGGGCAGCGAGCAGTACTTC	CAITGDRGSEQYF
TRBV29-1	TRBJ2-6	few	NA	TGCAGCGTTGCTAAGGGAACTGGGGCCAACGTCCTGACTTTC	CSVAKGTGANVLTF
TRBV12-5	TRBJ2-2	NA	NA	TGTGCTAGTGGTTTGTCCGGGGAGCTGTTTTTT	CASGLSGELFF
TRBV4-2	TRBJ2-7	few	TRBD2	TGTGCCAGCAGCCAAGATAGGTGGGCGGGAGATCGAGAGCAGTACTTC	CASSQDRWAGDREQYF
TRBV20-1	TRBJ1-1	NA	NA	TGCAGTGCTTCCCCCCGCAGGGTAGTCACTGAAGCTTTCTTT	CSASPRRVVTEAFF
TRBV20-1	TRBJ2-1	few	TRBD2	TGCAGTGCTAGGTGGACTAGCGGAGACAATGAGCAGTTCTTC	CSARWTSGDNEQFF
TRBV11-2	TRBJ1-5	few	TRBD1	TGTGCCAGCAGCTTAGTCGGGACAGGGGGCAGATATAGCAATCAGCCCCAGCATTTT	CASSLVGTGGRYSNQPQHF
TRBV6-1	TRBJ2-7	NA	NA	TGTGCCAGCAGAATCGGACAGTTCCAGGAGCAGTACTTC	CASRIGQFQEQYF
TRBV4-2	TRBJ2-2	NA	NA	TGTGCCAGCAGCCAAGATCGCCAAGACACCGGGGAGCTGTTTTTT	CASSQDRQDTGELFF
TRBV6-5	TRBJ2-3	few	NA	TGTGCCAGCAGTTACTTACTAGACAGCTTAAGCACAGATACGCAGTATTTT	CASSYLLDSLSTDTQYF
TRBV5-1	TRBJ1-2	many	TRBD1	TGCGCCAGCAGCTTGGCCGTCCAGGGGGGAACACATGGCTACACCTTC	CASSLAVQGGTHGYTF
TRBV20-1	TRBJ1-2	many	TRBD1	TGCAGTGCTAGGAAAATCCGACAGGGCGGCTACACCTTC	CSARKIRQGGYTF
TRBV12-3/TRBV12-4	TRBJ2-1	few	NA	TGTGCCAGCAGAGGCGGGACTTACAATGAGCAGTTCTTC	CASRGGTYNEQFF
TRBV29-1	TRBJ2-1	many	TRBD2	TGCAGCGTTGAAGATCGGGTAGCGGGAGGGCGTGAGCAGTTCTTC	CSVEDRVAGGREQFF
TRBV12-3/TRBV12-4	TRBJ2-1	NA	NA	TGTGCCAGCGAGTTGGGGGTCTCCTACAATGAGCAGTTCTTC	CASELGVSYNEQFF
TRBV6-5	TRBJ2-7	NA	NA	TGTGCCAGCAGTTACCAAGCGGCCCCCACCTACGAGCAGTACTTC	CASSYQAAPTYEQYF
TRBV27	TRBJ2-7	few	TRBD2	TGTGCCAGCAGTCCCCTCAGGGTACGGGAGGTTGGCTACGAGCAGTACTTC	CASSPLRVREVGYEQYF
TRBV29-1	TRBJ2-5	few	TRBD2	TGCAGCGAACGACTAGCGGGAGTGGGGACCCAGTACTTC	CSERLAGVGTQYF
TRBV11-2	TRBJ2-7	few	NA	TGTGCCAGCAGCCCGGCTGAGGCCTACGAGCAGTACTTC	CASSPAEAYEQYF
TRBV20-1	TRBJ2-2	few	TRBD2	TGCAGTGCAACTAGCGGAACCCACACCGGGGAGCTGTTTTTT	CSATSGTHTGELFF
TRBV20-1	TRBJ2-3	NA	NA	TGCTGTGCTAGAGATCTGTCTAGCCAGGCCTCAAGCACAGATACGCAGTATTTT	CCARDLSSQASSTDTQYF
TRBV4-2	TRBJ2-5	few	TRBD2	TGTGCCAGCAGCCAAGGGACTAGCGGGAGTGAGACCCAGTACTTC	CASSQGTSGSETQYF
TRBV20-1	TRBJ1-6	few	TRBD1	TGCAGTGCTAATAACAGGGGGCTTAATTCACCCCTCCACTTT	CSANNRGLNSPLHF
TRBV9	TRBJ1-1	NA	NA	TGTGCCAGCAGCGTAGGGGTGGGGGACACTGAAGCTTTCTTT	CASSVGVGDTEAFF
TRBV6-6	TRBJ2-3	NA	NA	TGTGCCAGCAGTTACTCGGCCGGAGATACGCAGTATTTT	CASSYSAGDTQYF
TRBV7-2	TRBJ1-4	few	NA	TGTGCCAGCAGCCCCCCGAGCGACCCGGGGGAGGAAAAACTGTTTTTT	CASSPPSDPGEEKLFF
TRBV6-1	TRBJ2-2	many	NA	TGTGCCAGCCTACGGAGCCCGTGGGGCGGGGAGCTGTTTTTT	CASLRSPWGGELFF
TRBV6-5	TRBJ2-3	many	NA	TGTGCCAGCAGTTACGGAGGAGCTGGGAATACGCAGTATTTT	CASSYGGAGNTQYF
TRBV3-1	TRBJ2-3	many	NA	TGTGCCAGCAGCCGGAACGTCGACCCCGCAGATACGCAGTATTTT	CASSRNVDPADTQYF
TRBV7-3	TRBJ2-1	NA	NA	TGTGCCAGCAGCCCCCGGGGTAGGTCCGAGCAGTTCTTC	CASSPRGRSEQFF
TRBV28	TRBJ2-3	few	NA	TGTGCCAGCAGTTTAGTCCAGGGCATTTATTCGGTCACAGATACGCAGTATTTT	CASSLVQGIYSVTDTQYF
TRBV10-3	TRBJ1-2	NA	NA	TGTGCCACCGGGGGAAGCGATGGCTACACCTTC	CATGGSDGYTF
TRBV12-3/TRBV12-4	TRBJ1-1	many	NA	TGTGCCAGCAGTTCTTGGGACGTAAGCCTAGAAGCTTTCTTT	CASSSWDVSLEAFF
TRBV6-5	TRBJ1-1	many	TRBD1	TGTGCCAGCAGCCGAACAGGGGGATGGATGAACACTGAAGCTTTCTTT	CASSRTGGWMNTEAFF
TRBV20-1	TRBJ2-2	many	NA	TGCAGTGCTAGCAAGTACACCGGGGAGCTGTTTTTT	CSASKYTGELFF
TRBV20-1	TRBJ2-7	NA	NA	TGCAGTGCTAGCCCGGGTGGCTATGTTAGCTCCTACGAGCAGTACTTC	CSASPGGYVSSYEQYF
TRBV4-3	TRBJ2-4	few	NA	TGCGCCAGCTGCAACCTGGGGGAAAACATTCAGTACTTC	CASCNLGENIQYF
TRBV29-1	TRBJ1-1	many	TRBD1	TGCAGCGCCTGGACAGGGATGAACACTGAAGCTTTCTTT	CSAWTGMNTEAFF
TRBV29-1	TRBJ1-2	few	NA	TGCAGCGCCGGAGTACGCAACTATGGCTACACCTTC	CSAGVRNYGYTF
TRBV7-2	TRBJ2-5	few	TRBD2	TGTGCCAGCAGACCTCTAGGGACTAGGGGTGAGACCCAGTACTTC	CASRPLGTRGETQYF
TRBV20-1	TRBJ2-1	NA	NA	TGCAGTGCTAGTATCAGACCCTCCTACAATGAGCAGTTCTTC	CSASIRPSYNEQFF
TRBV29-1	TRBJ1-3	NA	NA	TGCAGCGTTGGTCCCACGGCGGGAAACACCATATATTTT	CSVGPTAGNTIYF
TRBV18	TRBJ2-3	few	NA	TGTGCCAGCTCACCCCTGGCCGCTGGTATGGATACGCAGTATTTT	CASSPLAAGMDTQYF
TRBV6-1	TRBJ2-7	NA	TRBD1	TGTGCCAGCAGTGAAGGTCCAGGGGGTTTCTACGAGCAGTACTTC	CASSEGPGGFYEQYF
TRBV5-1	TRBJ1-2	few	NA	TGCGCCAGCAGCCTTGCCGCCAATAGTGGCTACACCTTC	CASSLAANSGYTF